These T cell receptor beta chains were read from a single sample in a study of blood T cell repertoires in COVID-19. Sequencing used immunoSEQ multiplex PCR; TCRdb keeps in-frame clones, though not all of them. The sample lists around 72,000 clones, around 78% occurring once. The sample comprised peripheral blood. These receptors originate from a woman of 80 years or more with acute or convalescent COVID-19. Each CDR3 is given with its conserved first and last residue. The order of the fields is D gene, J gene, clone size, V gene, CDR3 length, CDR3 DNA, CDR3 protein. A D gene is named only where the DNA matches it firmly. For some rows the clone size is stated as once, few or many, or as a class when expanded; others skip it.

>.|TRBJ1-1|.|TRBV29-1|10
TGCAGCGTTGTAAACACTGAAGCTTTCTTT
CSVVNTEAFF
>TRBD1|TRBJ1-5|.|TRBV30|17
TGTGCCTGGAGTCTTGACAGGGGGTCGTATAGCAATCAGCCCCAGCATTTT
CAWSLDRGSYSNQPQHF
>TRBD1|TRBJ2-4|once|TRBV4-1|19
TGCGCCAGCAGCGGGGACAGGGAAGGATTGGCGCGGGCCAAAAACATTCAGTACTTC
CASSGDREGLARAKNIQYF
>.|TRBJ1-2|few|TRBV6-4|15
TGTGCCAGCAGTGACCCGGACAGAATCAACTATGGCTACACCTTC
CASSDPDRINYGYTF
>TRBD2|TRBJ2-1|once|TRBV3-1/TRBV3-2|15
TGTGCCAGCAGTATTAGCGGGGGGTCCTACAATGAGCAGTTCTTC
CASSISGGSYNEQFF
>TRBD2|TRBJ2-1|.|TRBV19|15
TGTGCCAGTAGTATTCCTAGCGGGAGGGTCAATGAGCAGTTCTTC
CASSIPSGRVNEQFF
>.|TRBJ1-2|few|TRBV11-1|15
TGTGCCAGCAGCTTAGCAGGACAGACCTATGGAGGCTACACCTTC
CASSLAGQTYGGYTF
>.|TRBJ1-3|few|TRBV19|15
TGTGCCAGCACTAGGACAGCTCGCTCTGGAAACACCATATATTTT
CASTRTARSGNTIYF
>TRBD1|TRBJ1-5|.|TRBV29-1|14
TGCAGCGTCGCGGGACAGGGATTCAATCAGCCCCAGCATTTT
CSVAGQGFNQPQHF
>TRBD2|TRBJ2-1|many|TRBV11-3|15
TGTGCCAGCAGCTTGACTAGCGGGAGTCACAATGAGCAGTTCTTC
CASSLTSGSHNEQFF
>.|TRBJ1-3|.|TRBV19|14
TGTGCCAGTAGTCCCTACCCCCCTGGAAACACCATATATTTT
CASSPYPPGNTIYF
>.|TRBJ2-1|.|TRBV2|16
TGTGCCAGCAGTGACCCCGGAGGAAGCTCCTACAATGAGCAGTTCTTC
CASSDPGGSSYNEQFF
>TRBD1|TRBJ1-2|medium-sized|TRBV5-1|15
TGCGCCAGCAGCTCAGAACAGGGGGCGGTCTATGGCTACACCTTC
CASSSEQGAVYGYTF
>.|TRBJ1-3|few|TRBV4-2|14
TGTGCCAGCAGCCAGGATGAACAGGGTCTCACCATATATTTT
CASSQDEQGLTIYF
>.|TRBJ2-2|.|TRBV5-6|16
TGTGCCAGCAGCTTGGTGGTGGGGAACCAGGGCGGGGAGCTGTTTTTT
CASSLVVGNQGGELFF
>.|TRBJ1-2|once|TRBV9|14
TGTGCCAGCAGCGTAGATCAGGGTGGCTATGGCTACACCTTC
CASSVDQGGYGYTF
>.|TRBJ1-1|.|TRBV6-5|14
TGTGCCAGCAGTTACACGGCAGGATGGACTGAAGCTTTCTTT
CASSYTAGWTEAFF
>TRBD2|TRBJ2-7|.|TRBV6-2/TRBV6-3|15
TGTGCCAGCAGTCCAAAGACTAGCGGGGGCCTCAAGCAGTACTTC
CASSPKTSGGLKQYF
>.|TRBJ2-3|.|TRBV27|15
TGTGCCAGCAGTCGGACGGGAGTCGGCGCAGATACGCAGTATTTT
CASSRTGVGADTQYF
>.|TRBJ2-7|.|TRBV18|12
TGTGCCAGCTCGCGGACTGGGATCGAGCAGTACTTC
CASSRTGIEQYF
>.|TRBJ1-1|.|TRBV5-1|15
TGCGCCAGCAGCTTTTTTCAGGGGTTGAACACTGAAGCTTTCTTT
CASSFFQGLNTEAFF
>.|TRBJ1-4|.|TRBV5-1|15
TGCGCCAGCAGCCCCGTGGGAGGGTTGAATGAAAAACTGTTTTTT
CASSPVGGLNEKLFF
>TRBD1|TRBJ1-4|.|TRBV2|15
TGTGCCAGCAGTGTTGGACAGGCAACTAATGAAAAACTGTTTTTT
CASSVGQATNEKLFF
>.|TRBJ2-5|.|TRBV5-4|16
TGTGCCAGCAGCTCTAGGATGGCGGATTCCCAAGAGACCCAGTACTTC
CASSSRMADSQETQYF
>TRBD2|TRBJ2-2|.|TRBV5-1|15
TGCGCCAGCACTTTGGTCCAGCGGGGTACCGGGGAGCTGTTTTTT
CASTLVQRGTGELFF